This entry is about one TCR beta chain. What it recognizes is unknown. This CDR3 spans 13 amino acids. Germline CDR1 reads SEHNR; CDR2 reads FQNEAQ (reference sequence). J lost 7 bases, V lost 5 bases, and 5 bases had no gene match. This entry belongs to a study of cytomegalovirus exposure and HLA in healthy donors. Study information: Falling in the Caucasian-associated ancestry cluster were about 80% of some 400 genotyped donors. Study findings and constraints: Presence/absence analyses assumed roughly uniform sequencing depth across donors.

With 60 Vbeta and 13 Jbeta primers, the PCR was carried out. Profiled with immunoSEQ multiplex PCR; TCRdb holds only in-frame clones, not every one. The sample gives 150,000 to 180,000 clones, 65% to 75% of which show up once; around 1.9% is in the top ten. The sample taken for sequencing was PBMCs. The J gene is TRBJ1-2, the V gene TRBV7-9, with 9 bases lining up with TRBD1. The source of this sequence is a man between 25 and 39 years old in good health and CMV-seronegative. The CDR3 nucleotides are TGTGCCAGCAGCCCTACAGGGGGCCGTGGCTACACCTTC. It encodes CASSPTGGRGYTF.